Sequencing of this T cell receptor beta chain was carried out in a study of Graves' ophthalmopathy and Graves' hyperthyroidism. The study amplified TCR beta CDR3 regions using RNA transcripts. The library came from an HTBI-primed first-round RT-PCR and a second-round multiplex PCR. MiXCR, run by TCRdb on the multiplex PCR reads, gives a single entry per CDR3 protein. The sample lists about 640,000 distinct CDR3 sequences; roughly two fifths were seen once. This CDR3 region has 14 residues. The germline V and J ends were trimmed by 5 bases and 7 bases, with 17 bases remaining between them. The germline CDR1 and CDR2 sequences are SEHNR and FQNEAQ (reference sequence). Comment on this clonotype: Its cognate antigen is unknown.

Study observations and caveats: Blood contained most expanded thyroid clonotypes exceeding 0.001 frequency.

Material for sequencing was peripheral blood. The clonotype originates from an adult man with Graves' ophthalmopathy. The rearrangement uses TRBV7-9 and TRBJ1-2; D is perhaps TRBD1 (5 bases). The CDR3: CASSPPGDISGYTF. The CDR3 DNA reads TGTGCCAGCAGCCCTCCGGGGGATATAAGTGGCTACACCTTC. Together with reference TRBV7-9 and TRBJ1-2, the CDR3 gives the full variable domain: DTGVSQNPRHKITKRGQNVTFRCDPISEHNRLYWYRQTLGQGPEFLTYFQNEAQLEKSRLLSDRFSAERPKGSFSTLEIQRTEQGDSAMYLCASSPPGDISGYTFGSGTRLTVV.